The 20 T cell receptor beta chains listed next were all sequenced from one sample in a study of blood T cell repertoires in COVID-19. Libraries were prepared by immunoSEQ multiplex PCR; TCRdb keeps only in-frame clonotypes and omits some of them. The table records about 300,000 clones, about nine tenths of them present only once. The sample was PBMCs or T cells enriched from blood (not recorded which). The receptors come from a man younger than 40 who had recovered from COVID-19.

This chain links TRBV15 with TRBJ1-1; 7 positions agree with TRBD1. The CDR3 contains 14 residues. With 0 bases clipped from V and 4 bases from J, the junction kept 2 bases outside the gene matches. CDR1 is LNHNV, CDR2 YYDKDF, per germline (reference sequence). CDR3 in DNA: TGTGCCACCAGCAGAGATCCAGGGGGCACTGAAGCTTTCTTT. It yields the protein CATSRDPGGTEAFF.

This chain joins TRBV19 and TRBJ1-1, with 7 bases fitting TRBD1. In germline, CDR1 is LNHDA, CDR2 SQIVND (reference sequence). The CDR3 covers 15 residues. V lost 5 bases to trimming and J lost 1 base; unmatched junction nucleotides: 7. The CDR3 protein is CASSPGTAPNTEAFF. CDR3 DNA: TGTGCCAGTAGTCCCGGGACAGCTCCGAACACTGAAGCTTTCTTT. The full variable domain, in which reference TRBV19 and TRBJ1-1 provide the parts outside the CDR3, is DGGITQSPKYLFRKEGQNVTLSCEQNLNHDAMYWYRQDPGQGLRLIYYSQIVNDFQKGDIAEGYSVSREKKESFPLTVTSAQKNPTAFYLCASSPGTAPNTEAFFGQGTRLTVV.

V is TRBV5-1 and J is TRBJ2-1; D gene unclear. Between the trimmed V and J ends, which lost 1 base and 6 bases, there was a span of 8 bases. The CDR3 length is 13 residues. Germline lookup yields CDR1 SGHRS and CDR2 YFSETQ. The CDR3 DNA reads TGCGCCAGCAGCTTGCGGCAGGCCAATGAGCAGTTCTTC. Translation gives CASSLRQANEQFF.

The CDR3 loop reads CASSLGGKTGSYEQYF. CDR3 bases: TGCGCCAGCAGCTTGGGGGGGAAGACAGGGAGCTACGAGCAGTACTTC. V gene TRBV5-1 combines with J gene TRBJ2-7; 7 bases align to TRBD1. With 0 bases clipped from V and 3 bases from J, the junction kept 9 bases outside the gene matches. The CDR3 length is 16 residues. Germline V gene sequence: CDR1 SGHRS, CDR2 YFSETQ.

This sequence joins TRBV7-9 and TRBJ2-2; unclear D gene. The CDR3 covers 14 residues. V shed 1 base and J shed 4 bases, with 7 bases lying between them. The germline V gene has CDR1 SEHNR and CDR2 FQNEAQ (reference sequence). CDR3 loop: CASSLEFSTGELFF. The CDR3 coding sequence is TGTGCCAGCAGCTTAGAGTTCAGCACCGGGGAGCTGTTTTTT. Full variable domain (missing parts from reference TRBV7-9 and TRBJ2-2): DTGVSQNPRHKITKRGQNVTFRCDPISEHNRLYWYRQTLGQGPEFLTYFQNEAQLEKSRLLSDRFSAERPKGSFSTLEIQRTEQGDSAMYLCASSLEFSTGELFFGEGSRLTVL.

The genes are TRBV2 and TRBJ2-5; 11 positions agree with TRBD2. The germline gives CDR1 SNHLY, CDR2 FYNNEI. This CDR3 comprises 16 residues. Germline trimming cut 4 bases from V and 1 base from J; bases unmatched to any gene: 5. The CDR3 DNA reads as TGTGCCAGCAGTGGCCGGGGGACTAGCGGCCAAGAGACCCAGTACTTC. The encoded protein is CASSGRGTSGQETQYF.

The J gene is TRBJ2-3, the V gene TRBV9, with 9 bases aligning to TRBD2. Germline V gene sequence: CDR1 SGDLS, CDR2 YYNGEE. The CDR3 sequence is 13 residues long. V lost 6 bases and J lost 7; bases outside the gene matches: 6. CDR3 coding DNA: TGTGCCAGCACTAGCGGGGCGGGGAATACGCAGTATTTT. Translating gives CASTSGAGNTQYF.

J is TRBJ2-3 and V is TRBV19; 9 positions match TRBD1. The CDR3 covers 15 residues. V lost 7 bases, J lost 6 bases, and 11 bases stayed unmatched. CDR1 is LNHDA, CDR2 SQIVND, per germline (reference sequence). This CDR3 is CASKLAGQGYDTQYF. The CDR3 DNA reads TGTGCCAGTAAATTGGCAGGACAGGGGTACGATACGCAGTATTTT. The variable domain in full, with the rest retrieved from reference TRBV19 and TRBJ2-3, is DGGITQSPKYLFRKEGQNVTLSCEQNLNHDAMYWYRQDPGQGLRLIYYSQIVNDFQKGDIAEGYSVSREKKESFPLTVTSAQKNPTAFYLCASKLAGQGYDTQYFGPGTRLTVL.

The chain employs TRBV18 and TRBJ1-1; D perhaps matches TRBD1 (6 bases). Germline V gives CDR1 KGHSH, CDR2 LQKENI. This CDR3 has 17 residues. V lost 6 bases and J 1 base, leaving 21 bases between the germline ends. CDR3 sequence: CASSGGRNRAANTEAFF. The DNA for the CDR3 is TGTGCCAGCTCTGGTGGGAGAAACAGGGCGGCGAACACTGAAGCTTTCTTT. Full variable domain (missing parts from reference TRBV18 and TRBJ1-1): NAGVMQNPRHLVRRRGQEARLRCSPMKGHSHVYWYRQLPEEGLKFMVYLQKENIIDESGMPKERFSAEFPKEGPSILRIQQVVRGDSAAYFCASSGGRNRAANTEAFFGQGTRLTVV.

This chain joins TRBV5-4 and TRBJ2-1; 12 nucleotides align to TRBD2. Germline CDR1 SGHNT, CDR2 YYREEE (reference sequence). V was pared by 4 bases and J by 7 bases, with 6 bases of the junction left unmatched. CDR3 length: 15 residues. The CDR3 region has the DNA TGTGCCAGCAGCACGACTAGCGGGAGTTGGAATGAGCAGTTCTTC. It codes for CASSTTSGSWNEQFF. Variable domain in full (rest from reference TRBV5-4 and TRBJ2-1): ETGVTQSPTHLIKTRGQQVTLRCSSQSGHNTVSWYQQALGQGPQFIFQYYREEENGRGNFPPRFSGLQFPNYSSELNVNALELDDSALYLCASSTTSGSWNEQFFGPGTRLTVL.

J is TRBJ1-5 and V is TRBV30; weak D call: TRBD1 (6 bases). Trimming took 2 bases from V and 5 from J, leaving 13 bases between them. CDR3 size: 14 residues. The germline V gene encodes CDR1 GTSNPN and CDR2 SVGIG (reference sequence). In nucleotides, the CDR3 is TGTGCCTGGAGTATAACAGGGCTCGATCAGCCCCAGCATTTT. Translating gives CAWSITGLDQPQHF.

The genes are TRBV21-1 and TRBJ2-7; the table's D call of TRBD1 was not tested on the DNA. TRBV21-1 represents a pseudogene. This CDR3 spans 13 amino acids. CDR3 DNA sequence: TGTGCCAGCACCTCCGACAGGGCTAGGGAGCAGTACTTC. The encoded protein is CASTSDRAREQYF.

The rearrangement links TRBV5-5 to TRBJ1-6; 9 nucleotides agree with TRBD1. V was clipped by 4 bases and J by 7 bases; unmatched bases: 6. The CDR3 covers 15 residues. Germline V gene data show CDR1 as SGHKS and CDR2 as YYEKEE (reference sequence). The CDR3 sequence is CASSPGTGRNSPLHF. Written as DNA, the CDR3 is TGTGCCAGCAGCCCGGGGACAGGGCGAAATTCACCCCTCCACTTT.

In DNA, the CDR3 is TGTGCCAGCAGCTTGAGTCAGATCAACACTGAAGCTTTCTTT. It is translated as CASSLSQINTEAFF. V gene TRBV5-4 combines with J gene TRBJ1-1; D ambiguous. Trimming stripped 1 base from V and 2 bases from J, with 9 bases between. Per the germline V gene, CDR1 is SGHNT and CDR2 is YYREEE (reference sequence). The CDR3 is 14 amino acids.

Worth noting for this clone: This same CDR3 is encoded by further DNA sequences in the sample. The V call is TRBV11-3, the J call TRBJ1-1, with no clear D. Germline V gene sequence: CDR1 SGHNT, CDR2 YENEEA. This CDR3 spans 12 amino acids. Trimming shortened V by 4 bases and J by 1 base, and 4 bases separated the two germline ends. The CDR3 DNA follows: TGTGCCAGCAGCTCTCGGAACACTGAAGCTTTCTTT. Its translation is CASSSRNTEAFF. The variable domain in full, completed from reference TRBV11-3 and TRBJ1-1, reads EAGVVQSPRYKIIEKKQPVAFWCNPISGHNTLYWYLQNLGQGPELLIRYENEEAVDDSQLPKDRFSAERLKGVDSTLKIQPAELGDSAVYLCASSSRNTEAFFGQGTRLTVV.

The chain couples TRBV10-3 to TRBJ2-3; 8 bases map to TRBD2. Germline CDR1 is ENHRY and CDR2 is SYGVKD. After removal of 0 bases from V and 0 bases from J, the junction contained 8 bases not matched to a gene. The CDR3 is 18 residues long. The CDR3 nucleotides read TGTGCCATCAGTGAGTCCGTATCGGGAGGGTCAAGCACAGATACGCAGTATTTT. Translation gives CAISESVSGGSSTDTQYF.

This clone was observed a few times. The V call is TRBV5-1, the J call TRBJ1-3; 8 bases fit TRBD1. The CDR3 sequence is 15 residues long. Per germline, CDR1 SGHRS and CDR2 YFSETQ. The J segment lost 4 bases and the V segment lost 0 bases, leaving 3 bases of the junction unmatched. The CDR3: CASSLDRTGGNTIYF. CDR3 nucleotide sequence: TGCGCCAGCAGCTTGGATCGGACAGGGGGAAACACCATATATTTT.

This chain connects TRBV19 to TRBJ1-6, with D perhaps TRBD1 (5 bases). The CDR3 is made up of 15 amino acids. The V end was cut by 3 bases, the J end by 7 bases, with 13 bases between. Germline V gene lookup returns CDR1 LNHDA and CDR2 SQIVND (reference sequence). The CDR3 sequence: CASSIGRQTNSPLHF. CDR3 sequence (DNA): TGTGCCAGTAGTATCGGCCGACAGACGAATTCACCCCTCCACTTT.

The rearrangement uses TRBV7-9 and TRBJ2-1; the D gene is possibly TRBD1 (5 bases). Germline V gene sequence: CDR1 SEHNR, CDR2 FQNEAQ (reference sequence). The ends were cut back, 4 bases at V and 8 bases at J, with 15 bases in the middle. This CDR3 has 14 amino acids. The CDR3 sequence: CASSSRSTRDEQFF. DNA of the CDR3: TGTGCCAGCAGCTCACGGAGTACCAGGGATGAGCAGTTCTTC. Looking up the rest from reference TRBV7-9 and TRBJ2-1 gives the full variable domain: DTGVSQNPRHKITKRGQNVTFRCDPISEHNRLYWYRQTLGQGPEFLTYFQNEAQLEKSRLLSDRFSAERPKGSFSTLEIQRTEQGDSAMYLCASSSRSTRDEQFFGPGTRLTVL.

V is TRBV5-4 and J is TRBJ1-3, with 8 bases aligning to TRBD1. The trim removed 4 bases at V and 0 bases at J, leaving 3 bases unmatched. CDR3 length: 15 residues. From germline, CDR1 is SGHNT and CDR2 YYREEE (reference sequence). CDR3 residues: CASSRQGTSGNTIYF. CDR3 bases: TGTGCCAGCAGCCGACAGGGGACCTCTGGAAACACCATATATTTT.